What follows is one T cell receptor (beta chain) and its context. The germline gene is not matched at one end of the junction; a read error may be the cause. The data were taken from a study of siplizumab effects on memory and regulatory T cells. The CDR3 is made up of 15 amino acids. Germline V gives CDR1 SGHNT, CDR2 YYREEE (reference sequence). Sequencing used immunoSEQ multiplex PCR; TCRdb keeps in-frame clones, though not all of them. The profile covers over 1,000 clones, with about 73% appearing a single time and around 83% taken by the ten largest. Sequenced sample: TEMRA CD8+ T cells sorted from blood. Subset meaning: unstimulated CD8+ CD45RA+ effector memory T cells. The receptor was isolated from a human donor in good health. The rearrangement uses TRBV5-4 and TRBJ2-3, with TRBD1 matching over 8 bases. The CDR3 here is CASSLSRGPTDTQYF. CDR3 DNA sequence: TGCGCCAGCAGCTTGAGCAGGGGGCCCACAGATACGCAGTATTTT.